This section outlines one T cell receptor beta chain sequence together with its context. The data originate from a study of blood T cell repertoires in COVID-19. Original processing notes: Counts of nucleated cells, estimated from reference gene primer amplification, were obtained. Assay: immunoSEQ multiplex PCR; the TCRdb copy retains only in-frame clones and omits some. That table gives V, J and clone size, and the DNA gave D and trimming. This table has about 210,000 clones, approximately 80% appearing once. The CDR3 loop spans 13 amino acids. Trimming took off 1 base at V and 1 base at J, with 6 bases between the two ends. Germline values: CDR1 SGHRS, CDR2 YFSETQ.

The sequence was collected from a human donor in a cohort sampled during active COVID-19. The source material was peripheral blood. The rearrangement links TRBV5-1 to TRBJ2-7; no reliable D call. Here the CDR3 reads CASSLFMSYEQYF. The CDR3 DNA reads as TGCGCCAGCAGCTTGTTCATGTCCTACGAGCAGTACTTC. Together with reference TRBV5-1 and TRBJ2-7, the CDR3 gives the full variable domain: KAGVTQTPRYLIKTRGQQVTLSCSPISGHRSVSWYQQTPGQGLQFLFEYFSETQRNKGNFPGRFSGRQFSNSRSEMNVSTLELGDSALYLCASSLFMSYEQYFGPGTRLTVT.